The clone carrying this T cell receptor (beta chain) was found a few times. Its antigen is as yet unknown. CDR1 is SNHLY and CDR2 is FYNNEI in the germline V gene. The ends lost 6 bases at V and 7 bases at J; junction bases unmatched: 16. This CDR3 comprises 17 residues. These data are taken from a study of vaccination and CD4 T cells after COVID-19. On the study more broadly: The convalescents were made up of six males and four females, two of whom were Hispanic. It was a median roughly 100 days after diagnosis, with a range of 35 to 161, that post-COVID samples were drawn. The study's findings and limits: Spike mono-reactivity was the property of 304 of 307 vaccine-specific clones in convalescent patients. With convalescent patients, a median approximately 86% of reactive clones emerged solely after vaccination.

Treatment defined: approximately 11-day PBMC culture with coronavirus spike peptide pools or control peptides (ViraFEST assay). The Oncomine TCR Beta short-read assay sequenced DNA from cultured CD4+ T cells. Via MiXCR, TCRdb re-called the PCR reads, giving one row per CDR3 protein. The sample holds 15,000 to 20,000 distinct CDR3 sequences, roughly 50% seen once. V usage is TRBV2 and J usage is TRBJ2-3, with TRBD1 identical over 10 bases. The specimen sequenced was CD4+ T cells from blood, cultured in vitro. This sequence originates from a human donor who had recovered from COVID-19. CDR3 protein: CASSSGTGAGIRYTQYF. The CDR3 DNA sequence: TGTGCCAGCAGCTCCGGGACAGGGGCCGGGATCAGATATACGCAGTATTTT.